One sample yielded the 21 T cell receptor beta chains listed below, sequenced in a study of cytomegalovirus exposure and HLA in healthy donors. PCR used 60 Vbeta primers and 13 Jbeta primers. Data came from immunoSEQ multiplex PCR; TCRdb stores just in-frame clones and leaves some out. The sample yields 95,000 to 100,000 clones, 60% to 80% seen once. Sequenced input: PBMCs. These receptors originate from a man aged 35-49 years in good health and CMV-seronegative.

This clone was recorded a few times. The chain couples TRBV6-1 to TRBJ1-3; D gene ambiguous. Germline loops: CDR1 MNHNS, CDR2 SASEGT. Trimming pared 8 bases from V and 3 bases from J, leaving 5 bases between. This CDR3 spans 11 amino acids. The CDR3 spells CASENGNTIYF. The CDR3 coding sequence is TGTGCCAGCGAGAATGGAAACACCATATATTTT.

The rearrangement uses TRBV7-9 and TRBJ1-1; D ambiguous. The CDR3 spans 15 residues. CDR1 is SEHNR, CDR2 FQNEAQ, per germline (reference sequence). Trimming took 1 base from V and 0 from J, leaving 9 bases between them. CDR3 region: CASSLDGLLNTEAFF. The CDR3 bases are TGTGCCAGCAGCTTAGATGGACTGCTGAACACTGAAGCTTTCTTT.

This clone was seen just once. The gene calls are TRBV30 and TRBJ2-5, with 10 nucleotides matching TRBD2. The V gene end was trimmed by 1 base and the J gene end by 11 bases; junction bases not matched to a gene: 10. Germline CDR1 GTSNPN, CDR2 SVGIG (reference sequence). This CDR3 is built from 14 residues. The CDR3 sequence is CAWSASGRAREQYF. CDR3 DNA sequence: TGTGCCTGGAGTGCCAGCGGGAGGGCGAGGGAGCAGTACTTC.

V and J are TRBV19 and TRBJ1-5, with no clear D. The CDR3 sequence is 13 residues long. The germline V gene has CDR1 LNHDA and CDR2 SQIVND (reference sequence). V lost 5 bases and J 4 bases, leaving 9 bases between the germline ends. In DNA form, the CDR3 reads TGTGCCAGTAGTCCCCGGTTTAATCAGCCCCAGCATTTT. Translated, it gives CASSPRFNQPQHF. The variable domain in full, completed from reference TRBV19 and TRBJ1-5, reads DGGITQSPKYLFRKEGQNVTLSCEQNLNHDAMYWYRQDPGQGLRLIYYSQIVNDFQKGDIAEGYSVSREKKESFPLTVTSAQKNPTAFYLCASSPRFNQPQHFGDGTRLSIL.

V is TRBV4-1 and J is TRBJ2-1, with 12 bases identical to TRBD2. This CDR3 has 18 residues. J gave up 5 bases and V 1 base, and 9 bases lay outside the gene matches. In germline, CDR1 is MGHRA, CDR2 YSYEKL. The CDR3 sequence is CASSQAQSASGRDNEQFF. Written as DNA, the CDR3 is TGCGCCAGCAGCCAAGCCCAAAGCGCTAGCGGGAGGGACAATGAGCAGTTCTTC.

J is TRBJ1-3 and V is TRBV30; unclear D gene. The germline V and J ends were trimmed by 4 bases and 2 bases, with 6 bases remaining between them. This CDR3 region has 12 residues. The germline V gene encodes CDR1 GTSNPN and CDR2 SVGIG (reference sequence). CDR3 sequence reads: CAWNQAGNTIYF. Written as DNA, the CDR3 is TGTGCCTGGAACCAGGCTGGAAACACCATATATTTT.

The rearrangement links TRBV6-4 to TRBJ2-1, with D perhaps matching TRBD1 (6 bases). Trimming pared 3 bases from V and 11 bases from J, leaving 8 bases between. CDR1 is MRHNA, CDR2 SNTAGT, per germline. This CDR3 spans 11 amino acids. The CDR3 DNA follows: TGTGCCAGCAGTGATAGGGGGAAGCAGTTCTTC. Amino acids: CASSDRGKQFF.

V and J are TRBV4-1 and TRBJ2-3; D possibly corresponds to TRBD1 (7 bases). The germline V and J ends were trimmed by 4 bases and 8 bases, with 28 bases remaining between them. There are 18 residues in the CDR3. CDR1 and CDR2 from the germline V gene are MGHRA and YSYEKL. In DNA, the CDR3 is TGCGCCAGCAGCCCCGACCAGGGGGGCAGGGCAATGGTTGGTACGCAGTATTTT. It codes for CASSPDQGGRAMVGTQYF.

The chain carries TRBV25-1 and TRBJ2-2; the D gene is possibly TRBD1 (6 bases). Trimming left V 4 bases short and J 0 bases short, with 9 bases between. CDR1 is MGHDK and CDR2 is SYGVNS in the germline V gene. This CDR3 contains 15 residues. CDR3 coding DNA: TGTGCCAGCAGTGCCGGGACACCGAACACCGGGGAGCTGTTTTTT. This gives the protein CASSAGTPNTGELFF.

The chain has TRBV13 and TRBJ2-7; TRBD2 matches at 10 bases. The CDR3 is 14 amino acids. CDR1 is PRHDT and CDR2 is FYEKMQ in the germline V gene (reference sequence). The J segment lost 4 bases and the V segment lost 5 bases, leaving 5 bases of the junction unmatched. The CDR3 DNA follows: TGTGCCAGCAGCACACTAGCGGGATTTTACGAGCAGTACTTC. This sequence encodes CASSTLAGFYEQYF.

The chain couples TRBV19 to TRBJ2-3, with TRBD2 matching over 11 bases. The CDR3 is 15 residues long. The V gene end was trimmed by 6 bases and the J gene end by 10 bases; junction bases not matched to a gene: 12. The V gene's germline CDR1 is LNHDA and CDR2 SQIVND (reference sequence). The CDR3 loop is CASSSLLAGGSPQYF. The CDR3, as DNA: TGTGCCAGTAGCTCGCTGTTAGCGGGAGGGAGTCCGCAGTATTTT.

This chain connects TRBV30 to TRBJ2-7, with D tentatively TRBD1 (6 bases). This CDR3 region has 14 residues. Trimming took off 4 bases at V and 2 bases at J, with 15 bases between the two ends. Per the germline V gene, CDR1 is GTSNPN and CDR2 is SVGIG (reference sequence). CDR3 nucleotide sequence: TGTGCCTGGACCAGGGGCCTGGGGGCCTACGAGCAGTACTTC. This encodes CAWTRGLGAYEQYF.

V is TRBV5-1 and J is TRBJ1-6, with TRBD1 matching 9 bases. This CDR3 comprises 17 residues. Trimming removed 0 bases from V and 7 bases from J; junction bases left unmatched: 8. Germline V gene lookup returns CDR1 SGHRS and CDR2 YFSETQ. Here the CDR3 DNA reads TGCGCCAGCAGCTTGGGAGGGACAGGGCGAGTCAATTCACCCCTCCACTTT. Residues: CASSLGGTGRVNSPLHF.

This chain links TRBV7-9 with TRBJ2-1; no clear D. CDR3 length equals 15 residues. Trimming removed 2 bases from V and 0 bases from J, with 8 bases in between. Germline V gives CDR1 SEHNR, CDR2 FQNEAQ (reference sequence). CDR3 protein: CASSLLADSYNEQFF. In DNA, the CDR3 is TGTGCCAGCAGCTTACTGGCCGACTCCTACAATGAGCAGTTCTTC.

V usage is TRBV7-6 and J usage is TRBJ1-5; perhaps TRBD1 as D (5 bases). Germline V gene data show CDR1 as SGHVS and CDR2 as FNYEAQ. The CDR3 totals 14 residues. The V and J ends lost 2 bases and 7 bases respectively, with 12 bases between them. Here the CDR3 DNA reads TGTGCCAGCAGCTTATCAGGGTCGGAACAGCCCCAGCATTTT. It codes for CASSLSGSEQPQHF.

The V and J genes are TRBV5-1 and TRBJ1-2, with 9 positions matching TRBD1. This CDR3 is 14 amino acids long. From germline, CDR1 is SGHRS and CDR2 YFSETQ. V shed 2 bases and J 4 bases; nucleotides not matched to a gene: 3. DNA for the CDR3: TGCGCCAGCAGCTTAGACAGGGGGAGCTATGGCTACACCTTC. It yields the protein CASSLDRGSYGYTF.

This chain's CDR3 is CASSSLAGVHNEQFF. CDR3 nucleotide sequence: TGCGCCAGCAGCTCACTAGCGGGGGTCCACAATGAGCAGTTCTTC. This rearrangement joins TRBV5-1 to TRBJ2-1; 11 positions match TRBD2. The CDR3 spans 15 residues. Germline V gene data show CDR1 as SGHRS and CDR2 as YFSETQ. V shed 3 bases and J 5 bases; nucleotides not matched to a gene: 4.

For this clone: The sample has other DNA sequences that encode this CDR3 too. This chain links TRBV5-1 with TRBJ2-2; 14 bases fit TRBD2. Per germline, CDR1 SGHRS and CDR2 YFSETQ. The V and J ends lost 3 bases and 1 base, in that order; junction bases with no gene match: 2. This CDR3 region has 17 residues. The CDR3 loop is CASSSGLAGGNTGELFF. CDR3 in DNA: TGCGCCAGCAGCTCCGGACTAGCGGGGGGGAACACCGGGGAGCTGTTTTTT.

V gene TRBV29-1 combines with J gene TRBJ2-5, with a possible D match to TRBD2 (5 bases). The V and J ends lost 2 bases and 5 bases respectively, with 6 bases between them. The CDR3 is made up of 11 amino acids. Germline CDR1 reads SQVTM; CDR2 reads ANQGSEA. The CDR3 here is CSVESGETQYF. The DNA for the CDR3 is TGCAGCGTTGAAAGCGGCGAGACCCAGTACTTC.

In the case of this clone: A read error may produce the germline difference seen at one junction end. The chain employs TRBV30 and TRBJ2-7; 7 bases match TRBD1. Germline CDR1 is GTSNPN and CDR2 is SVGIG (reference sequence). This CDR3 region has 11 residues. The DNA for the CDR3 is TGTGCCTGGAGTGACAGGGGCGGGTCTGACTTC. It encodes CAWSDRGGSDF.

J is TRBJ2-7 and V is TRBV29-1; TRBD2 is a possible D gene (5 bases). The CDR3 is 15 amino acids. Germline values: CDR1 SQVTM, CDR2 ANQGSEA. V was cut by 4 bases and J by 5 bases, with 21 bases left in between. CDR3 coding DNA: TGCAGCGTTGTTGGAGGCGCTGAGGTAAGGGACGAGCAGTACTTC. It translates to CSVVGGAEVRDEQYF.